This T cell receptor beta chain was sequenced in a study of cytomegalovirus exposure and HLA in healthy donors. Study-wide findings and caveats: When a later analysis compared HLA-associated TCR beta chains with equally common others, the HLA-associated chains turned out to be more clonally expanded and to have lower generation probabilities. A previous analysis found most TCR beta V segments productive roughly 87% or roughly 30% of the time. When analyzed later, the rates of TCR association showed variation by HLA locus, with DRB1 the most and HLA-C the fewest.

The PCR was carried out with 60 Vbeta primers and 13 Jbeta primers. Here immunoSEQ multiplex PCR was the method, and the copy in TCRdb shows in-frame clones only, minus some. The sample carries over 150,000 clones, 75% to 85% recorded once. After removal of 5 bases from V and 0 bases from J, the junction contained 6 bases not matched to a gene. The CDR3 loop spans 16 amino acids. Germline-derived CDR1 and CDR2 are SGHTA and FQGNSA. Of note for this clone: Its matching antigen is unknown.

The chain couples TRBV7-2 to TRBJ2-7; 11 bases agree with TRBD1. The clonotype originates from a boy aged 5 to 17 in good health and CMV-seronegative. The sequenced sample was PBMCs. CDR3 sequence reads: CASSIRDRGISYEQYF. CDR3 coding DNA: TGTGCCAGCAGCATCCGGGACAGGGGGATCTCCTACGAGCAGTACTTC.